Shown below are 8 T cell receptor beta chains from a single sample sequenced in a study of T cells in Graves' hyperthyroidism and ophthalmopathy. Amplified regions were TCR beta CDR3 sequences from RNA transcripts. TCR CDR3 underwent first-round RT-PCR with the HTBI primer set. In TCRdb, the multiplex PCR reads were re-called with MiXCR into one record per CDR3 protein. In the table there are 280,000 or so distinct CDR3 sequences, less than 30% of which are singletons. Sample: blood. The receptor source for this set is a man aged 35 to 55 with Graves' hyperthyroidism that later progressed to Graves' ophthalmopathy.

Ten or more counts support this clonotype. The rearrangement links TRBV2 to TRBJ2-2, with 9 bases that match TRBD2. J lost 8 bases, V lost 2 bases, and 6 bases had no gene match. The CDR3 consists of 15 residues. Germline loops: CDR1 SNHLY, CDR2 FYNNEI. CDR3 bases: TGTGCCAGCAGTGAAATGCGGGAGGGCCTGGGGGAGCTGTTTTTT. Residues: CASSEMREGLGELFF.

This clonotype was counted many times. This chain links TRBV27 with TRBJ2-5, with 8 bases matching TRBD2. This CDR3 has 14 amino acids. In germline, CDR1 is MNHEY, CDR2 SMNVEV (reference sequence). Germline trimming cut 7 bases from V and 2 bases from J; bases unmatched to any gene: 6. The CDR3 loop is CASKSTSGQETQYF. CDR3 sequence (DNA): TGTGCCAGCAAGTCAACTAGCGGACAAGAGACCCAGTACTTC.

The sample holds many counts of this clonotype. A much larger clone lies one base from this, so it may be a read error. The V call is TRBV20-1, the J call TRBJ2-7; D remains ambiguous. Trimming stripped 7 bases from V and 9 bases from J, with 16 bases between. Germline assignment: CDR1 DFQATT and CDR2 SNEGSKA (reference sequence). The CDR3 has 11 residues. Written as DNA, the CDR3 is TGCAGTGGTACCACTACTACGGCGCAGTACTTC. As protein: CSGTTTTAQYF.

This clonotype was recorded many times. The chain couples TRBV24-1 to TRBJ2-7; weak D call: TRBD1 (6 bases). The CDR3 runs 13 residues. Germline lookup yields CDR1 KGHDR and CDR2 SFDVKD. The V end lost 6 bases, the J end lost 2 bases, and 10 bases lay between the germline ends. The CDR3 loop reads CATSLGGTYEQYF. CDR3 nucleotides: TGTGCCACCAGTTTAGGGGGTACCTACGAGCAGTACTTC.

In its sample, this clonotype was seen a few times. The chain employs TRBV6-5 and TRBJ2-3; D is undetermined. The ends were cut back, 0 bases at V and 0 bases at J, with 4 bases in the middle. Germline V gene sequence: CDR1 MNHEY, CDR2 SVGAGI. The CDR3 totals 14 residues. CDR3 in amino acids: CASSYSWSTDTQYF. CDR3 in DNA: TGTGCCAGCAGTTACTCCTGGAGCACAGATACGCAGTATTTT.

This clonotype was counted at least ten times. The V and J genes are TRBV20-1 and TRBJ1-3; D not resolved. The CDR3 contains 14 residues. CDR1 and CDR2 from the germline V gene are DFQATT and SNEGSKA (reference sequence). V gave up 6 bases and J gave up 4 bases, with 16 bases separating them. The CDR3 nucleotides read TGCAGTGCCGAACTACCGAACCGGGGAAACACCATATATTTT. Encoded protein: CSAELPNRGNTIYF.

This clonotype was seen at least ten times. The V and J genes are TRBV5-1 and TRBJ2-7, with D possibly matching TRBD1 (7 bases). The CDR3 has 14 amino acids. Germline loops: CDR1 SGHRS, CDR2 YFSETQ. V gave up 3 bases and J gave up 5 bases, with 15 bases separating them. CDR3 bases: TGCGCCAGCAGCTCCCGACAGGGAGGACACGAGCAGTACTTC. Its protein is CASSSRQGGHEQYF.

The sample holds many counts of this clonotype. V is TRBV27 and J is TRBJ1-6; tentatively, D is TRBD1 (6 bases). Germline V gene data show CDR1 as MNHEY and CDR2 as SMNVEV (reference sequence). Trimming took 5 bases from V and 10 from J, leaving 12 bases between them. The CDR3 runs to 13 residues. The CDR3 reads CASSGPGGSPLHF. In DNA, the CDR3 is TGTGCCAGCAGTGGCCCGGGGGGCTCACCCCTCCACTTT.